The rows below give T cell receptor beta chains drawn from one sample of a study of PD-1 blockade in classical Hodgkin lymphoma. Clones were read by immunoSEQ multiplex PCR, and TCRdb kept only the in-frame ones, dropping some. The sample consists of 30,000 or so clones, over 75% of them appearing once. The sequencing here drew on peripheral blood mononuclear cells (PBMCs), taken before the fourth cycle of nivolumab. The receptors were sampled from a human donor with classical Hodgkin lymphoma. Each CDR3 is given with its conserved first and last residue. The D gene is left open where the match is weak. Clone size is stated in some rows and not others, as once, few, many or a class when expanded.

CDR3aa,CDR3nt,v_gene,abundance,j_gene,d_gene
CASSPGQGTNEKLFF,TGTGCCAGCAGCCCAGGCCAGGGGACTAATGAAAAACTGTTTTTT,TRBV7-9,-,TRBJ1-4,-
CASSYSPDRHEQFF,TGTGCCAGCAGTTACTCCCCGGACAGGCATGAGCAGTTCTTC,TRBV6-5,-,TRBJ2-1,TRBD1
CATSRDPAVNTGELFF,TGTGCCACCAGCAGAGATCCGGCGGTAAACACCGGGGAGCTGTTTTTT,TRBV15,-,TRBJ2-2,-
CASSLRDKETQYF,TGTGCCAGCAGCTTAAGGGATAAAGAGACCCAGTACTTC,TRBV7-2,-,TRBJ2-5,-
CASSSSGGLSLYEQYF,TGTGCCAGCAGTTCCTCAGGGGGCCTTTCTCTTTACGAGCAGTACTTC,TRBV28,-,TRBJ2-7,TRBD1
CASSLDRGRGYTF,TGTGCCAGCAGTTTGGATAGAGGACGCGGCTACACCTTC,TRBV28,-,TRBJ1-2,-
CASSRAGTGVTEAFF,TGTGCCAGCAGCCGAGCGGGCACAGGGGTCACTGAAGCTTTCTTT,TRBV5-1,-,TRBJ1-1,TRBD1
CASSPPAGGEQYF,TGTGCCAGCAGTCCACCAGCGGGTGGGGAGCAGTACTTC,TRBV28,-,TRBJ2-7,-
CASSLTGGGGYTF,TGTGCCAGCAGTCTGACAGGGGGGGGTGGCTACACCTTC,TRBV6-6,-,TRBJ1-2,TRBD1
CASTSAAGAYEQYF,TGTGCCAGCACCTCCGCGGCAGGAGCCTACGAGCAGTACTTC,TRBV28,once,TRBJ2-7,-
CASSFPTGGWYGYTF,TGTGCCAGCAGTTTTCCCACAGGGGGTTGGTATGGCTACACCTTC,TRBV28,-,TRBJ1-2,TRBD1
CASKGQGDYGYTF,TGTGCCAGTAAAGGGCAGGGGGACTATGGCTACACCTTC,TRBV19,-,TRBJ1-2,TRBD1
CASSLSLAGPLGYNEQFF,TGTGCCAGCAGCTTATCCCTAGCGGGCCCTTTGGGTTACAATGAGCAGTTCTTC,TRBV7-8,once,TRBJ2-1,TRBD2
CASSQVGTGYEQYF,TGTGCCAGCAGCCAAGTGGGGACAGGTTACGAGCAGTACTTC,TRBV4-2,-,TRBJ2-7,TRBD1
CASSPPGELISEQYF,TGTGCCAGCAGTCCTCCGGGGGAGCTTATTAGCGAGCAGTACTTC,TRBV28,-,TRBJ2-7,-
CASSLVGSPLHF,TGTGCCAGCAGCTTAGTAGGTTCACCCCTCCACTTT,TRBV7-8,-,TRBJ1-6,-
CASSLLESRGASYEQYF,TGTGCCAGCTCACTCCTAGAGTCCAGGGGCGCATCCTACGAGCAGTACTTC,TRBV18,-,TRBJ2-7,-
CASSYGAGLPYEQYF,TGTGCCAGCAGTTACGGGGCGGGACTCCCGTACGAGCAGTACTTC,TRBV6-5,-,TRBJ2-7,-
CAISSGAYNEQFF,TGTGCCATCAGTAGCGGGGCCTACAATGAGCAGTTCTTC,TRBV10-3,-,TRBJ2-1,TRBD2
CASSGRVGQPQHF,TGTGCCAGCAGTGGCAGGGTGGGTCAGCCCCAGCATTTT,TRBV28,-,TRBJ1-5,-
CAWGRAFSSEQFF,TGTGCCTGGGGGCGAGCTTTTTCGAGTGAGCAGTTCTTC,TRBV30,-,TRBJ2-1,-
CASSQTSGANTGELFF,TGTGCCAGCAGCCAAACTAGCGGAGCGAACACCGGGGAGCTGTTTTTT,TRBV27,-,TRBJ2-2,TRBD2
CASSFGRMNTGELFF,TGTGCCAGCAGCTTTGGACGGATGAACACCGGGGAGCTGTTTTTT,TRBV7-9,-,TRBJ2-2,-
CASSYSSDRDYEQYF,TGTGCCAGCAGTTACTCTTCCGACAGGGACTACGAGCAGTACTTC,TRBV6-5,-,TRBJ2-7,TRBD1
CASSLTRLGEQYF,TGTGCCAGCAGCCTGACACGGTTGGGAGAGCAGTACTTC,TRBV2,-,TRBJ2-7,-
CATSRRDRVNEQFF,TGTGCCACCAGCAGGCGCGACAGGGTCAATGAGCAGTTCTTC,TRBV15,-,TRBJ2-1,TRBD1
CAGSFVPGGNTGELFF,TGTGCCGGCTCATTTGTCCCTGGGGGTAACACCGGGGAGCTGTTTTTT,TRBV10-3,-,TRBJ2-2,-
CASSQPLDREQFF,TGCGCCAGCAGTCAACCGCTGGACAGAGAGCAGTTCTTC,TRBV23-1,-,TRBJ2-1,-
CASSPITGRNTEAFF,TGTGCCAGCTCACCAATTACAGGGAGAAACACTGAAGCTTTCTTT,TRBV18,few,TRBJ1-1,-
CASSMVEHSNQPQHF,TGTGCCAGTAGTATGGTGGAGCATAGCAATCAGCCCCAGCATTTT,TRBV19,-,TRBJ1-5,-
CASSTTGGGEKLFF,TGCGCCAGCAGCACGACAGGGGGAGGGGAAAAACTGTTTTTT,TRBV5-1,-,TRBJ1-4,TRBD1
CASSPRTGAKLFF,TGTGCCAGCAGCCCCAGGACAGGGGCAAAACTGTTTTTT,TRBV7-2,-,TRBJ1-4,TRBD1
CASSSPPSGEQYF,TGTGCCAGCAGTTCTCCCCCCAGCGGCGAGCAGTACTTC,TRBV28,-,TRBJ2-7,-
CASSLAGDPGNTIYF,TGTGCCAGCAGCTTAGCCGGGGACCCTGGAAACACCATATATTTT,TRBV7-7,-,TRBJ1-3,-
CASSLGNVGDTQYF,TGTGCCAGCAGCTTAGGCAATGTCGGTGATACGCAGTATTTT,TRBV7-9,few,TRBJ2-3,-
CASSDRDYGYTF,TGTGCCAGTAGTGACAGGGACTATGGCTACACCTTC,TRBV19,few,TRBJ1-2,TRBD1
CASSKGPGPYNEQFF,TGTGCCAGTAGTAAAGGTCCAGGGCCCTACAATGAGCAGTTCTTC,TRBV19,-,TRBJ2-1,-
CASRGTSGIYNEQFF,TGCGCCAGCAGGGGGACTAGCGGGATCTACAATGAGCAGTTCTTC,TRBV10-2,-,TRBJ2-1,TRBD2
CASSLDSFYGYTF,TGTGCCAGCAGCCTGGACAGTTTCTATGGCTACACCTTC,TRBV6-5,-,TRBJ1-2,-